This TCR beta chain was obtained from a study of blood T cell repertoires in COVID-19. Study overall: From T cells, B-cell-depleted T cells, or PBMCs came the material, which was cDNA or gDNA.

V lost 6 bases and J 1 base, leaving 9 bases between the germline ends. The germline V gene encodes CDR1 MNHEY and CDR2 SMNVEV (reference sequence). The CDR3 length is 13 residues. Libraries were prepared by immunoSEQ multiplex PCR; TCRdb keeps only in-frame clonotypes and omits some of them. The sample records more than 95,000 clones, roughly 82% being singletons. The sequence derives from a human donor in a cohort sampled during active COVID-19. This chain links TRBV27 with TRBJ1-1; weak D call: TRBD1 (5 bases). Sequenced material: peripheral blood. The CDR3 DNA is TGTGCCAGCAGCCTCGACAGGAACACTGAAGCTTTCTTT. This gives the protein CASSLDRNTEAFF.